The source of this T cell receptor beta chain is a study of T-cell reconstitution after alpha-beta-depleted transplantation in children. TCRbeta library construction was performed incorporating unique molecular identifiers. TCRdb fed the PCR reads into MiXCR, producing one record per CDR3 protein. This table holds fewer than 750,000 distinct CDR3 sequences, 23% found once. This clonotype occurred a few times. This CDR3 has 13 residues. Trimming pared 3 bases from V and 0 bases from J, leaving 6 bases between. Germline V gene sequence: CDR1 DFQATT, CDR2 SNEGSKA (reference sequence). This sequence joins TRBV20-1 and TRBJ2-1; D uncertain. The specimen comprised PBMCs, mostly from graft donor cells, sampled 360 days after TCRalphabeta/CD19-depleted stem cell transplant. This clonotype was obtained from a boy younger than two who had a stem cell transplant for acute myeloid leukemia, so the T cells may come from the graft donor. The CDR3 bases are TGCAGTGCTAGTGCAAGCTCCTACAATGAGCAGTTCTTC. This encodes CSASASSYNEQFF.